This TCR beta chain was sequenced during a study of shared clonotypes between healthy human individuals. Caucasian adults living in Nashville, Tennessee, provided all samples. This clone was detected only once. Authors' analysis steps: Filtering of immunoSEQ junctional sequences could not match full-length read filtering. Sequenced by immunoSEQ multiplex PCR; TCRdb stores in-frame clones only, minus some. V and J calls and clone size are given by that table; D and trimming were obtained from the DNA. The sample holds some 2,100,000 clones, approximately 96% seen once. Trimming took 4 bases from V and 3 from J; bases not matched to a gene: 6. Germline V gene data show CDR1 as SGHDT and CDR2 as YYEEEE. The CDR3 has 16 residues.

The receptor's source is a man aged 18 to 30 in good health. The gene calls are TRBV5-6 and TRBJ2-3; 12 bases fit TRBD1. Input material: naive CD4+ T cells sorted from blood. The subset: CD45RA+ positively selected. The chain's CDR3 is CASSARDRGQTDTQYF. The CDR3 nucleotides are TGTGCCAGCAGCGCCCGGGACAGGGGGCAGACAGATACGCAGTATTTT. Full variable domain (outside the CDR3, taken from reference TRBV5-6 and TRBJ2-3): DAGVTQSPTHLIKTRGQQVTLRCSPKSGHDTVSWYQQALGQGPQFIFQYYEEEERQRGNFPDRFSGHQFPNYSSELNVNALLLGDSALYLCASSARDRGQTDTQYFGPGTRLTVL.